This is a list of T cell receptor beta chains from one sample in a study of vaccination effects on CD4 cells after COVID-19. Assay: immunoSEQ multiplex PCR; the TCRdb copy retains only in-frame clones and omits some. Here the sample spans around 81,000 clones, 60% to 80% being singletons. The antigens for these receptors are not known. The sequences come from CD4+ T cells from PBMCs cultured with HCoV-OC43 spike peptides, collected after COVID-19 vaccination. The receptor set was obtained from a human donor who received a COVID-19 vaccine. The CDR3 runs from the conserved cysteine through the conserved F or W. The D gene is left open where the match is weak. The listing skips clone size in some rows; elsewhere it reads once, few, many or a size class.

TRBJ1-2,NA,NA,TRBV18,CASSFQGLPAYGYTF,TGTGCCAGCTCATTCCAGGGTTTGCCGGCCTATGGCTACACCTTC
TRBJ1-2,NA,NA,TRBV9,CASSVAGYGGGYTF,TGTGCCAGCAGCGTAGCTGGGTATGGGGGCGGCTACACCTTC
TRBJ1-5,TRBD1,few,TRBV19,CASSMGTGNQPQHF,TGTGCCAGTAGTATGGGGACAGGGAATCAGCCCCAGCATTTT
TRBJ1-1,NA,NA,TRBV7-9,CASSLVGGGTEAFF,TGTGCCAGCAGCTTAGTGGGAGGCGGCACTGAAGCTTTCTTT
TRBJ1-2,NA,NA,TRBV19,CASTKAQGGSYGYTF,TGTGCCAGTACCAAGGCTCAGGGAGGGAGCTATGGCTACACCTTC
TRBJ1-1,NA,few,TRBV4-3,CASSQYQGDTEAFF,TGCGCCAGCAGCCAATATCAAGGGGACACTGAAGCTTTCTTT
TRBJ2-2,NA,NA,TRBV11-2,CASSLDRDGAPLSGELFF,TGTGCCAGCAGCTTAGATCGGGACGGGGCACCTCTGTCCGGGGAGCTGTTTTTT
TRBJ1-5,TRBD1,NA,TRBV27,CASRGGPQGALSNQPQHF,TGTGCCAGCAGGGGGGGCCCCCAGGGGGCCCTTAGCAATCAGCCCCAGCATTTT
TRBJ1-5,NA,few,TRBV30,CAWSVPGYNQPQHF,TGTGCCTGGAGTGTACCAGGATACAATCAGCCCCAGCATTTT
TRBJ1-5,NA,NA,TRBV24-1,CATSEGDYRPQHF,TGTGCCACCAGTGAAGGGGATTATAGGCCCCAGCATTTT
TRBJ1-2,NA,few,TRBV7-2,CASSLGSQTGYGYTF,TGTGCCAGCAGCTTAGGGAGCCAGACCGGCTATGGCTACACCTTC
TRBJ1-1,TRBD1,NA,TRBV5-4,CASSLRTGDSEAFF,TGTGCCAGCAGCTTACGGACAGGGGACTCTGAAGCTTTCTTT
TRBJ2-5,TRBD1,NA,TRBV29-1,CSVVGRGRETQYF,TGCAGCGTTGTTGGCAGGGGGCGGGAGACCCAGTACTTC
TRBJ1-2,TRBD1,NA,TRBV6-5,CASRRTGDYGYTF,TGTGCCAGCAGACGGACAGGGGACTATGGCTACACCTTC
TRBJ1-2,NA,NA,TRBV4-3,CASSQDRRQAVNYGYTF,TGCGCCAGCAGCCAAGATCGAAGGCAGGCGGTAAACTATGGCTACACCTTC
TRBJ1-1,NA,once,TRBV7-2,CASSLEPMRLGGAAEAFF,TGTGCCAGCAGCTTAGAACCGATGAGGTTGGGGGGCGCCGCTGAAGCTTTCTTT
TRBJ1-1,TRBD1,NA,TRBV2,CASSEDGQGGKAFF,TGTGCCAGCAGTGAAGACGGGCAGGGGGGAAAAGCTTTCTTT
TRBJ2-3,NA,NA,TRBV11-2,CASSLDRSTDTQYF,TGTGCCAGCAGCTTAGATCGAAGCACAGATACGCAGTATTTT
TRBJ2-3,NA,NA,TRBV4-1,CASSQDVSGRSSTDTQYF,TGCGCCAGCAGCCAAGATGTTTCCGGCAGATCTAGCACAGATACGCAGTATTTT
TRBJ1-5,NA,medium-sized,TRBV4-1,CASSQDGSQGYQPQHF,TGCGCCAGCAGCCAAGATGGATCACAGGGATATCAGCCCCAGCATTTT
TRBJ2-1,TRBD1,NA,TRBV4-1,CASSQVPDRVHEQFF,TGCGCCAGCAGCCAAGTCCCGGACAGGGTACATGAGCAGTTCTTC
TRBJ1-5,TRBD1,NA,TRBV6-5,CASRRGQLFDQPQHF,TGTGCCAGCAGAAGGGGACAGCTATTCGATCAGCCCCAGCATTTT
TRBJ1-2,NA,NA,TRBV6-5,CASSRTGGGYGYTF,TGTGCCAGCAGCCGGACGGGGGGAGGCTATGGCTACACCTTC
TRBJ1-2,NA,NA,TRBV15,CATSRDQAGYGYTF,TGTGCCACCAGCAGGGACCAGGCCGGCTATGGCTACACCTTC
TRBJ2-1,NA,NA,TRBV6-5,CASRLGGVLFHEQFF,TGTGCCAGCAGACTCGGTGGGGTACTGTTCCATGAGCAGTTCTTC
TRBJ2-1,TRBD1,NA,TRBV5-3,CARSKDRGFGEQFF,TGTGCCAGAAGCAAAGACAGGGGGTTCGGTGAGCAGTTCTTC
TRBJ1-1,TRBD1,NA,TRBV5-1,CASSSFKTPGQLGVTEAFF,TGCGCCAGCAGCTCATTCAAAACTCCGGGACAGCTGGGGGTCACTGAAGCTTTCTTT
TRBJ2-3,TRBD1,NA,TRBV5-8,CASSLGQGGSDTQYF,TGTGCCAGCAGCTTAGGACAGGGGGGGTCAGATACGCAGTATTTT
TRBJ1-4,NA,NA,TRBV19,CASSIGVNSLGEKLFF,TGTGCCAGTAGTATAGGAGTCAACAGCCTCGGCGAAAAACTGTTTTTT
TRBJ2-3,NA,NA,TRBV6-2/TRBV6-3,CASSYSTAGRDTQYF,TGTGCCAGCAGTTACTCGACTGCGGGTCGAGATACGCAGTATTTT
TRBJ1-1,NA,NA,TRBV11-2,CASSLASADIMGMNTEAFF,TGTGCCAGCAGCTTAGCAAGCGCAGACATCATGGGAATGAACACTGAAGCTTTCTTT
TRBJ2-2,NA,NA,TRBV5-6,CASSLEGAIGELFF,TGTGCCAGCAGCCTGGAGGGGGCGATCGGGGAGCTGTTTTTT
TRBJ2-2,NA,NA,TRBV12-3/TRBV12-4,CASTRTSTGELFF,TGTGCCAGCACCCGAACGTCGACCGGGGAGCTGTTTTTT
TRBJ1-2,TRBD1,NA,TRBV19,CASSIATGGNYGYTF,TGTGCCAGTAGTATAGCGACAGGGGGCAACTATGGCTACACCTTC
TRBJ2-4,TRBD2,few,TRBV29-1,CSVVGEGRDIQYF,TGCAGCGTTGTAGGGGAAGGGAGGGACATTCAGTACTTC
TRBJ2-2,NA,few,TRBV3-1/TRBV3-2,CASSLGGGTGELFF,TGTGCCAGCAGCCTAGGGGGGGGCACCGGGGAGCTGTTTTTT
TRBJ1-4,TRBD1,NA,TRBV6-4,CASSDFNGTGGFEKLFF,TGTGCCAGCAGTGACTTTAACGGAACAGGGGGTTTTGAAAAACTGTTTTTT
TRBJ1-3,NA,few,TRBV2,CASSGRLVSGNTIYF,TGTGCCAGCAGTGGCCGGTTAGTCTCTGGAAACACCATATATTTT
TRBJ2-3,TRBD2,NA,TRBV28,CASSLGLAVSTDTQYF,TGTGCCAGCAGTTTGGGACTAGCGGTGAGCACAGATACGCAGTATTTT
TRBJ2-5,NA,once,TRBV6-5,CASTTWGATETQYF,TGTGCCAGCACCACATGGGGGGCAACAGAGACCCAGTACTTC
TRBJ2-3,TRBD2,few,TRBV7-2,CASSLAWTSEPDTQYF,TGTGCCAGCAGCTTAGCGTGGACTAGCGAACCAGATACGCAGTATTTT
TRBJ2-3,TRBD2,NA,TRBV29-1,CSSSGGSDTQYF,TGCAGCTCTAGCGGGGGCTCAGATACGCAGTATTTT
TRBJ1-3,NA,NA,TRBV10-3,CATLGPGNTIYF,TGTGCCACGCTGGGACCTGGTAACACCATATATTTT
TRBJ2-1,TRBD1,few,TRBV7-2,CASSLQAGGHNEQFF,TGTGCCAGCAGCTTACAGGCAGGGGGCCACAATGAGCAGTTCTTC
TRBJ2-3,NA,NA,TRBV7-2,CASSFVKDTQYF,TGTGCCAGCAGCTTTGTTAAGGATACGCAGTATTTT
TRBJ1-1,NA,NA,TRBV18,CASSPLAPNTEAFF,TGTGCCAGCTCACCACTAGCTCCGAACACTGAAGCTTTCTTT
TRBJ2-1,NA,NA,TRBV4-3,CASSQDHYNEQFF,TGCGCCAGCAGCCAAGATCACTACAATGAGCAGTTCTTC
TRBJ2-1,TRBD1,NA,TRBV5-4,CASSLGGTGNVWNEQFF,TGTGCCAGCAGCTTGGGGGGGACAGGGAACGTCTGGAATGAGCAGTTCTTC
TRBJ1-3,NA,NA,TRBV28,CASSEVIGNTIYF,TGTGCCAGCAGTGAGGTGATTGGAAACACCATATATTTT
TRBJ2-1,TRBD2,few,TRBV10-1,CASSDGGAVRNEQFF,TGCGCCAGCAGTGACGGGGGGGCAGTCAGGAATGAGCAGTTCTTC
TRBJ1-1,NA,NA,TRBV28,CASSFGGTNTEAFF,TGTGCCAGCAGTTTTGGGGGTACGAACACTGAAGCTTTCTTT
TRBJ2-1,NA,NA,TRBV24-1,CATSDFFRGYNEQFF,TGTGCCACCAGTGATTTTTTTAGGGGTTATAATGAGCAGTTCTTC
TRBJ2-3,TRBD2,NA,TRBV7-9,CASSLSGGVSTDTQYF,TGTGCCAGCAGCTTAAGCGGGGGAGTGAGCACAGATACGCAGTATTTT
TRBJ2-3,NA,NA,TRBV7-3,CASSPKGEITSTDTQYF,TGTGCCAGCAGCCCGAAGGGGGAGATTACTAGCACAGATACGCAGTATTTT
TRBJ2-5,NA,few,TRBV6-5,CASSPNPDSQETQYF,TGTGCCAGCAGTCCGAACCCGGACAGCCAAGAGACCCAGTACTTC